The rows below give T cell receptor beta chains drawn from one sample of a study of shared clonotypes between healthy human individuals. Profiled with immunoSEQ multiplex PCR; TCRdb holds only in-frame clones, not every one. Of about 490,000 clones in the sample, around 85% are singletons; the top ten hold roughly 13%. The sequenced sample was PBMCs. The receptors originated from a woman aged 35 to 49 in good health. Some clones in this sample may be carry-over from other donors' samples. Both conserved end residues are part of each CDR3. The D gene is left open where the match is weak. Clone size is given for some rows only: seen once, a few or many times, or a class if the clone is expanded.

d_call: -; v_call: TRBV6-1; clone_size: -; j_call: TRBJ1-2; cdr3_aa: CASSEFTGPNYGYTF; cdr3_nt: TGTGCCAGCAGTGAATTCACAGGGCCCAACTATGGCTACACCTTC
d_call: TRBD2; v_call: TRBV7-3; clone_size: -; j_call: TRBJ2-2; cdr3_aa: CASSSGLAGDGELFF; cdr3_nt: TGTGCCAGCAGCTCCGGACTAGCGGGAGACGGGGAGCTGTTTTTT
d_call: -; v_call: TRBV19; clone_size: once; j_call: TRBJ1-1; cdr3_aa: CASSITGLTRSGTEAFF; cdr3_nt: TGTGCCAGTAGTATCACGGGACTAACAAGATCGGGTACTGAAGCTTTCTTT
d_call: TRBD2; v_call: TRBV2; clone_size: -; j_call: TRBJ2-7; cdr3_aa: CASTQGREGYEQYF; cdr3_nt: TGTGCCAGCACCCAAGGCCGGGAGGGGTACGAGCAGTACTTC
d_call: -; v_call: TRBV27; clone_size: -; j_call: TRBJ1-5; cdr3_aa: CASSFQYSNQPQHF; cdr3_nt: TGTGCCAGCAGTTTCCAATATAGCAATCAGCCCCAGCATTTT
d_call: TRBD2; v_call: TRBV27; clone_size: -; j_call: TRBJ2-7; cdr3_aa: CASSLLGGGGPHEQYF; cdr3_nt: TGTGCCAGCAGTTTATTGGGTGGGGGAGGGCCCCACGAGCAGTACTTC
d_call: -; v_call: TRBV4-1; clone_size: -; j_call: TRBJ2-5; cdr3_aa: CASSQEVRRHQETQYF; cdr3_nt: TGCGCCAGCAGCCAAGAAGTGAGACGGCACCAAGAGACCCAGTACTTC
d_call: TRBD2; v_call: TRBV28; clone_size: -; j_call: TRBJ2-7; cdr3_aa: CASSQSGENYEQYF; cdr3_nt: TGTGCCAGCAGCCAAAGCGGGGAGAACTACGAGCAGTACTTC
d_call: -; v_call: TRBV28; clone_size: many; j_call: TRBJ2-5; cdr3_aa: CASSPRGTQYF; cdr3_nt: TGTGCCAGCAGCCCCAGGGGGACCCAGTACTTC
d_call: -; v_call: TRBV29-1; clone_size: -; j_call: TRBJ1-1; cdr3_aa: CSVVPGLLGAEAFF; cdr3_nt: TGCAGCGTAGTCCCGGGCCTACTAGGAGCTGAAGCTTTCTTT
d_call: TRBD2; v_call: TRBV9; clone_size: -; j_call: TRBJ2-7; cdr3_aa: CASSVGEGDEQYF; cdr3_nt: TGTGCCAGCAGCGTAGGGGAGGGAGACGAGCAGTACTTC
d_call: -; v_call: TRBV7-2; clone_size: -; j_call: TRBJ2-3; cdr3_aa: CASGGATDTQYF; cdr3_nt: TGTGCCAGCGGGGGTGCCACAGATACGCAGTATTTT
d_call: -; v_call: TRBV5-1; clone_size: -; j_call: TRBJ2-1; cdr3_aa: CASSLGQSYNEQFF; cdr3_nt: TGCGCCAGCAGCTTGGGGCAGAGCTACAATGAGCAGTTCTTC
d_call: TRBD1; v_call: TRBV5-1; clone_size: few; j_call: TRBJ1-4; cdr3_aa: CASSLAGQGSEKLFF; cdr3_nt: TGCGCCAGCAGCTTGGCGGGACAGGGAAGTGAAAAACTGTTTTTT
d_call: -; v_call: TRBV5-1; clone_size: -; j_call: TRBJ1-2; cdr3_aa: CASREGSGPSGYTF; cdr3_nt: TGCGCCAGCAGGGAGGGGAGTGGCCCCTCGGGCTACACCTTC
d_call: -; v_call: TRBV28; clone_size: once; j_call: TRBJ2-2; cdr3_aa: CASSSIWGGGTGELFF; cdr3_nt: TGTGCCAGCAGTTCTATTTGGGGAGGTGGTACCGGGGAGCTGTTTTTT
d_call: -; v_call: TRBV21-1; clone_size: once; j_call: TRBJ2-6; cdr3_aa: CASSMRANVLTF; cdr3_nt: TGTGCCAGCAGCATGCGGGCCAACGTCCTGACTTTC
d_call: -; v_call: TRBV2; clone_size: -; j_call: TRBJ1-3; cdr3_aa: CASSGDTSSGNTIYF; cdr3_nt: TGTGCCAGCAGTGGGGACACGAGCTCTGGAAACACCATATATTTT
d_call: -; v_call: TRBV30; clone_size: -; j_call: TRBJ1-1; cdr3_aa: CAWSNSRVRPDIEAFF; cdr3_nt: TGTGCCTGGAGTAATTCCAGGGTTAGGCCGGACATTGAAGCTTTCTTT
d_call: TRBD1; v_call: TRBV5-4; clone_size: -; j_call: TRBJ1-4; cdr3_aa: CASSLDRGTNEKLFF; cdr3_nt: TGTGCCAGCAGCTTGGACAGGGGAACTAATGAAAAACTGTTTTTT
d_call: -; v_call: TRBV7-2; clone_size: -; j_call: TRBJ2-3; cdr3_aa: CASSLVGPGNTDTQYF; cdr3_nt: TGTGCCAGCAGCTTAGTAGGGCCAGGCAACACAGATACGCAGTATTTT
d_call: -; v_call: TRBV7-9; clone_size: -; j_call: TRBJ1-4; cdr3_aa: CASSPGGSEKLFF; cdr3_nt: TGTGCCAGCTCACCGGGGGGGTCGGAAAAACTGTTTTTT
d_call: -; v_call: TRBV11-2; clone_size: many; j_call: TRBJ2-3; cdr3_aa: CASSLERQDTQYF; cdr3_nt: TGTGCCAGCAGCTTAGAGCGGCAGGATACGCAGTATTTT
d_call: TRBD2; v_call: TRBV11-2; clone_size: once; j_call: TRBJ2-2; cdr3_aa: CASSLEVSGSFTGELFF; cdr3_nt: TGTGCCAGCAGCTTAGAAGTTAGCGGGAGTTTCACCGGGGAGCTGTTTTTT
d_call: -; v_call: TRBV7-8; clone_size: -; j_call: TRBJ1-1; cdr3_aa: CASSLGGGDPRAFF; cdr3_nt: TGTGCCAGCAGCTTAGGCGGAGGGGATCCCCGGGCTTTCTTT
d_call: -; v_call: TRBV19; clone_size: -; j_call: TRBJ1-1; cdr3_aa: CAGSPPAQGNTEAFF; cdr3_nt: TGTGCCGGTAGTCCTCCTGCTCAGGGAAACACTGAAGCTTTCTTT
d_call: TRBD1; v_call: TRBV18; clone_size: -; j_call: TRBJ1-1; cdr3_aa: CASSRDRGPRDTEAFF; cdr3_nt: TGTGCCAGCTCACGGGACAGGGGCCCCCGCGACACTGAAGCTTTCTTT
d_call: -; v_call: TRBV5-4; clone_size: -; j_call: TRBJ2-7; cdr3_aa: CASSLASGTFSYEQYF; cdr3_nt: TGTGCCAGCAGCTTGGCGTCGGGGACTTTCTCCTACGAGCAGTACTTC
d_call: -; v_call: TRBV21-1; clone_size: few; j_call: TRBJ2-1; cdr3_aa: CASRKTGRNEQFF; cdr3_nt: TGTGCCAGCAGAAAAACAGGGCGCAATGAGCAGTTCTTC
d_call: TRBD2; v_call: TRBV27; clone_size: once; j_call: TRBJ2-2; cdr3_aa: CASSPPWTSGRWGGELFF; cdr3_nt: TGTGCCAGCAGTCCACCCTGGACTAGCGGGAGATGGGGCGGGGAGCTGTTTTTT
d_call: TRBD2; v_call: TRBV29-1; clone_size: -; j_call: TRBJ2-1; cdr3_aa: CSVDRTSGRNEQFF; cdr3_nt: TGCAGCGTTGATAGGACTAGCGGGAGAAATGAGCAGTTCTTC
d_call: TRBD2; v_call: TRBV7-2; clone_size: -; j_call: TRBJ2-1; cdr3_aa: CASSSSGMSYNEQFF; cdr3_nt: TGTGCCAGCAGCTCTAGCGGGATGTCCTACAATGAGCAGTTCTTC
d_call: TRBD1; v_call: TRBV6-4; clone_size: few; j_call: TRBJ2-1; cdr3_aa: CASSRDRYNEQFF; cdr3_nt: TGTGCCAGCAGTCGGGACAGATACAATGAGCAGTTCTTC
d_call: -; v_call: TRBV5-1; clone_size: -; j_call: TRBJ2-2; cdr3_aa: CASSLGTTGELFF; cdr3_nt: TGCGCCAGCAGCCTGGGGACTACCGGGGAGCTGTTTTTT
d_call: -; v_call: TRBV21-1; clone_size: -; j_call: TRBJ2-7; cdr3_aa: CASSKAPYEQYF; cdr3_nt: TGTGCCAGCAGCAAAGCCCCCTACGAGCAGTACTTC
d_call: -; v_call: TRBV7-2; clone_size: -; j_call: TRBJ2-1; cdr3_aa: CASGLQGFAYNEQFF; cdr3_nt: TGTGCCAGCGGGCTACAGGGATTTGCCTACAATGAGCAGTTCTTC
d_call: -; v_call: TRBV11-2; clone_size: -; j_call: TRBJ2-7; cdr3_aa: CASSSAGLIEQYF; cdr3_nt: TGTGCCAGCAGCTCGGCAGGGTTGATCGAGCAGTACTTC
d_call: TRBD2; v_call: TRBV11-2; clone_size: few; j_call: TRBJ2-1; cdr3_aa: CASSLGASGSTSGGEQFF; cdr3_nt: TGTGCCAGCAGCTTAGGAGCTAGCGGGAGTACTTCGGGAGGTGAGCAGTTCTTC
d_call: -; v_call: TRBV19; clone_size: -; j_call: TRBJ2-7; cdr3_aa: CASSISQGLYEQYF; cdr3_nt: TGTGCCAGTAGTATCTCCCAGGGTCTCTACGAGCAGTACTTC
d_call: -; v_call: TRBV30; clone_size: -; j_call: TRBJ1-1; cdr3_aa: CAWGRKIAEAFF; cdr3_nt: TGTGCCTGGGGTCGGAAGATCGCTGAAGCTTTCTTT
d_call: -; v_call: TRBV7-2; clone_size: -; j_call: TRBJ1-4; cdr3_aa: CASSFNEKLFF; cdr3_nt: TGTGCCAGCAGCTTCAATGAAAAACTGTTTTTT
d_call: -; v_call: TRBV11-2; clone_size: -; j_call: TRBJ2-7; cdr3_aa: CASSSVGPFVREQYF; cdr3_nt: TGTGCCAGCAGCTCAGTTGGACCTTTCGTCCGGGAGCAGTACTTC
d_call: TRBD2; v_call: TRBV30; clone_size: -; j_call: TRBJ2-4; cdr3_aa: CAWSVLAGDADIQYF; cdr3_nt: TGTGCCTGGAGTGTTTTAGCGGGAGATGCCGACATTCAGTACTTC
d_call: -; v_call: TRBV5-1; clone_size: -; j_call: TRBJ2-3; cdr3_aa: CASSLEVLTDTQYF; cdr3_nt: TGCGCCAGCAGCTTGGAGGTCCTCACAGATACGCAGTATTTT
d_call: -; v_call: TRBV28; clone_size: -; j_call: TRBJ2-2; cdr3_aa: CASITRTRGSGELFF; cdr3_nt: TGTGCCAGCATTACGAGGACTCGGGGCTCCGGGGAGCTGTTTTTT
d_call: -; v_call: TRBV19; clone_size: -; j_call: TRBJ2-5; cdr3_aa: CASSERIQETQYF; cdr3_nt: TGTGCCAGTTCTGAGCGGATCCAAGAGACCCAGTACTTC
d_call: TRBD2; v_call: TRBV19; clone_size: -; j_call: TRBJ2-3; cdr3_aa: CASSLGTSADTQYF; cdr3_nt: TGTGCCAGTAGTCTCGGGACTAGCGCAGATACGCAGTATTTT
d_call: -; v_call: TRBV6-6; clone_size: -; j_call: TRBJ1-5; cdr3_aa: CASSWGRNQPQHF; cdr3_nt: TGTGCCAGCAGTTGGGGTCGCAATCAGCCCCAGCATTTT
d_call: -; v_call: TRBV18; clone_size: many; j_call: TRBJ2-7; cdr3_aa: CASSPERAPSYEQYF; cdr3_nt: TGTGCCAGCTCCCCTGAAAGGGCCCCCTCCTACGAGCAGTACTTC
d_call: -; v_call: TRBV5-1; clone_size: -; j_call: TRBJ2-4; cdr3_aa: CASSLGAGRDIQYF; cdr3_nt: TGCGCCAGCAGCTTGGGGGCGGGCAGGGACATTCAGTACTTC
d_call: TRBD2; v_call: TRBV5-1; clone_size: -; j_call: TRBJ2-2; cdr3_aa: CASSFQRESGELFF; cdr3_nt: TGCGCCAGCAGCTTCCAGCGGGAGTCCGGGGAGCTGTTTTTT
d_call: -; v_call: TRBV27; clone_size: -; j_call: TRBJ2-3; cdr3_aa: CASRGYLSTDTQYF; cdr3_nt: TGTGCCAGCAGAGGGTATTTAAGCACAGATACGCAGTATTTT
d_call: -; v_call: TRBV7-6; clone_size: -; j_call: TRBJ1-2; cdr3_aa: CASSSWGNYGYTF; cdr3_nt: TGTGCCAGCAGCTCGTGGGGGAACTATGGCTACACCTTC
d_call: -; v_call: TRBV28; clone_size: few; j_call: TRBJ2-1; cdr3_aa: CASSLGAGPSSYNEQFF; cdr3_nt: TGTGCCAGCAGTCTCGGGGCAGGCCCGAGCTCCTACAATGAGCAGTTCTTC
d_call: -; v_call: TRBV27; clone_size: once; j_call: TRBJ2-3; cdr3_aa: CASSLYGRGGPPDTQYF; cdr3_nt: TGTGCCAGCAGCTTATATGGGCGGGGCGGTCCCCCGGATACGCAGTATTTT
d_call: -; v_call: TRBV29-1; clone_size: -; j_call: TRBJ1-2; cdr3_aa: CSVEDTSDGYTF; cdr3_nt: TGCAGCGTTGAAGATACAAGTGATGGCTACACCTTC
d_call: TRBD1; v_call: TRBV7-9; clone_size: -; j_call: TRBJ1-2; cdr3_aa: CASSLGGTGLDTF; cdr3_nt: TGTGCCAGCAGCTTAGGGGGGACAGGTCTCGACACCTTC
d_call: -; v_call: TRBV5-4; clone_size: once; j_call: TRBJ2-6; cdr3_aa: CASSLGASAGANVLTF; cdr3_nt: TGTGCCAGCAGCCTTGGGGCTAGCGCTGGGGCCAACGTCCTGACTTTC